One sample yielded the 18 T cell receptor beta chains listed below, sequenced in a study of T cell clones after liver transplantation (dated by TCRdb to about 2019). Library method: the immunoSEQ multiplex PCR assay. TCRdb stores this immuneACCESS table with in-frame sequences only. Part of the clones is absent; in the studies checked, under half of the shortfall reflects unresolved V genes, and no reason is known for the rest. The table for this sample lists 80,000 or so clones; roughly 80% of them were counted only once. 0.45% to 0.55% of the sample rests with the top ten. The specimen comprised CD4+ T cells from blood, sampled approximately 3.5 years after liver transplant. The origin of the receptors is a human patient who received a liver transplant. Where a transplant has occurred, the graft donor may have supplied some of the T cells.

V is TRBV5-1 and J is TRBJ2-3; TRBD2 agrees at 7 bases. CDR1 and CDR2 (germline): SGHRS, YFSETQ. CDR3 length: 15 residues. V dropped 2 bases and J dropped 2; count of bases not matched to a gene: 5. In DNA, the CDR3 is TGCGCCAGCAGCTTCCGGGAGGCAGACACAGATACGCAGTATTTT. This sequence encodes CASSFREADTDTQYF.

The CDR3, as DNA: TGTGCCTGGAGTGCAAAGACCCAGTACTTC. Protein sequence: CAWSAKTQYF. V gene TRBV30 combines with J gene TRBJ2-5; no clear D gene. The CDR3 is 10 residues long. Germline CDR1 and CDR2: GTSNPN and SVGIG (reference sequence). Trimming shortened V by 1 base and J by 6 bases, and 3 bases separated the two germline ends.

This chain uses TRBV10-3 with TRBJ2-2, with 8 bases matching TRBD1. The CDR3 length is 16 residues. Germline values: CDR1 ENHRY, CDR2 SYGVKD. V lost 3 bases to trimming and J lost 7 bases; unmatched junction nucleotides: 10. The CDR3 sequence: CAISDWDRSASGELFF. CDR3 in DNA: TGTGCCATCAGTGATTGGGACAGGTCGGCGAGCGGGGAGCTGTTTTTT.

V is TRBV9 and J is TRBJ2-5; D might be TRBD1 (5 bases). This CDR3 comprises 14 residues. The V end lost 0 bases, the J end lost 4 bases, and 10 bases lay between the germline ends. Germline loops: CDR1 SGDLS, CDR2 YYNGEE. The DNA of the CDR3 is TGTGCCAGCAGCGTAGCTGGGGCAGGAGAGACCCAGTACTTC. Translated, it gives CASSVAGAGETQYF. The full variable domain, with the rest looked up from reference TRBV9 and TRBJ2-5, is DSGVTQTPKHLITATGQRVTLRCSPRSGDLSVYWYQQSLDQGLQFLIQYYNGEERAKGNILERFSAQQFPDLHSELNLSSLELGDSALYFCASSVAGAGETQYFGPGTRLLVL.

This chain links TRBV6-5 with TRBJ1-2, with TRBD1 matching over 9 bases. The CDR3 sequence is 11 residues long. The germline gives CDR1 MNHEY, CDR2 SVGAGI. J was trimmed by 8 bases and V by 9 bases; bases with no gene match: 4. CDR3 sequence (DNA): TGTGCCAGTGGGACAGGGCTGGGCTACACCTTC. Residues: CASGTGLGYTF.

The sample holds a few counts of this clone. The V gene is TRBV7-9, the J gene TRBJ1-1; 8 bases are shared with TRBD1. This CDR3 contains 14 residues. Germline V CDR1 and CDR2: SEHNR, FQNEAQ (reference sequence). The V and J ends lost 1 base and 5 bases, in that order; junction bases with no gene match: 3. The CDR3 loop is CASSLGDRYTEAFF. CDR3 bases: TGTGCCAGCAGCTTAGGGGACAGGTATACTGAAGCTTTCTTT.

This sequence joins TRBV7-2 and TRBJ2-1, with 7 bases lining up with TRBD2. Germline values: CDR1 SGHTA, CDR2 FQGNSA. Trimming at V came to 2 bases and at J to 4 bases, leaving 5 bases not matched to a gene. The CDR3 is made up of 15 amino acids. The CDR3 spells CASSLTAGVYNEQFF. Here the CDR3 DNA reads TGTGCCAGCAGCTTAACGGCGGGAGTTTACAATGAGCAGTTCTTC.

The chain employs TRBV10-3 and TRBJ2-1; D perhaps matches TRBD2 (6 bases). V lost 8 bases, J lost 1 base, and 9 bases lay in between. The length of the CDR3 is 13 residues. Germline CDR1 is ENHRY and CDR2 is SYGVKD. The CDR3 reads CAIAGSSYNEQFF. CDR3 sequence (DNA): TGTGCCATCGCGGGGAGTTCCTACAATGAGCAGTTCTTC.

The rearrangement uses TRBV7-9 and TRBJ2-1, with D perhaps given as TRBD1 or TRBD2 (5 bases each). The CDR3 has 14 amino acids. V was trimmed by 5 bases and J by 8 bases, leaving 16 bases between them. The germline CDR1 and CDR2 sequences are SEHNR and FQNEAQ (reference sequence). CDR3 DNA sequence: TGTGCCAGCAGCGTCAGGGACGTCCTGCATGAGCAGTTCTTC. Protein product: CASSVRDVLHEQFF.

V is TRBV7-9 and J is TRBJ1-1; D perhaps matches TRBD1 (6 bases). The germline V and J ends were trimmed by 6 bases and 0 bases, with 14 bases remaining between them. Germline V CDR1 and CDR2: SEHNR, FQNEAQ (reference sequence). The CDR3 is 15 residues long. This chain's CDR3 is CASSPRQVMNTEAFF. In DNA form, the CDR3 reads TGTGCCAGCAGTCCTCGACAGGTGATGAACACTGAAGCTTTCTTT. Full variable domain (outside the CDR3, taken from reference TRBV7-9 and TRBJ1-1): DTGVSQNPRHKITKRGQNVTFRCDPISEHNRLYWYRQTLGQGPEFLTYFQNEAQLEKSRLLSDRFSAERPKGSFSTLEIQRTEQGDSAMYLCASSPRQVMNTEAFFGQGTRLTVV.

The chain is built from TRBV5-1 and TRBJ1-2, with D hard to call. Germline V gene sequence: CDR1 SGHRS, CDR2 YFSETQ. This CDR3 is built from 19 residues. V was trimmed by 2 bases and J by 0 bases, leaving 23 bases between them. The CDR3 sequence is CASSFNRPGRFASNYGYTF. CDR3 coding DNA: TGCGCCAGCAGCTTCAATCGTCCAGGAAGATTCGCGTCTAACTATGGCTACACCTTC.

The gene calls are TRBV29-1 and TRBJ1-5; tentative D call: TRBD1 (5 bases). Trimming removed 8 bases at V and 0 bases at J, with 11 bases between. From germline, CDR1 is SQVTM and CDR2 ANQGSEA. This CDR3 is built from 13 residues. CDR3 amino acids: CSFSGGSNQPQHF. CDR3 coding DNA: TGCAGCTTTAGTGGGGGTAGCAATCAGCCCCAGCATTTT. Full variable domain (outside the CDR3, taken from reference TRBV29-1 and TRBJ1-5): SAVISQKPSRDICQRGTSLTIQCQVDSQVTMMFWYRQQPGQSLTLIATANQGSEATYESGFVIDKFPISRPNLTFSTLTVSNMSPEDSSIYLCSFSGGSNQPQHFGDGTRLSIL.

CDR3 DNA sequence: TGCGCCAGCAGCTTGGGCGAGGGAGGCCATAAAAGGGGCAAAAACATTCAGTACTTC. Residues: CASSLGEGGHKRGKNIQYF. The V and J genes are TRBV5-1 and TRBJ2-4; tentative D call: TRBD2 (6 bases). Germline V gene lookup returns CDR1 SGHRS and CDR2 YFSETQ. This CDR3 comprises 19 residues. Trimming took off 0 bases at V and 3 bases at J, with 22 bases between the two ends.

The V gene is TRBV14, the J gene TRBJ2-1; D call uncertain. Trimming removed 1 base from V and 6 bases from J, with 7 bases in between. The CDR3 consists of 13 residues. Germline values: CDR1 SGHDN, CDR2 FVKESK. CDR3 residues: CASSQVTFNEQFF. DNA of the CDR3: TGTGCCAGCAGCCAAGTGACGTTCAATGAGCAGTTCTTC.

The chain has TRBV5-1 and TRBJ1-1, with 7 bases lining up with TRBD1. V lost 3 bases to trimming and J lost 4 bases; unmatched junction nucleotides: 6. CDR1 and CDR2 (germline): SGHRS, YFSETQ. The CDR3 runs to 14 residues. CDR3 sequence: CASSSNPGGTEAFF. The CDR3 DNA reads TGCGCCAGCAGCTCAAACCCAGGGGGCACTGAAGCTTTCTTT.

About this clone itself: A read error may produce the germline difference seen at one junction end. The gene calls are TRBV6-1 and TRBJ2-6; unclear D gene. Germline V CDR1 and CDR2: MNHNS, SASEGT. This CDR3 contains 14 residues. The CDR3, as DNA: TGTGCCACCAGTGGGGATCCTGGGGCCAACGTCCTGACTTTC. Protein product: CATSGDPGANVLTF.

The chain employs TRBV18 and TRBJ1-5; no reliable D call. The CDR3 has 16 residues. Trimming took 0 bases from V and 7 from J, leaving 16 bases between them. Germline V gives CDR1 KGHSH, CDR2 LQKENI. The CDR3 sequence is CASSPPAATRNQPQHF. The CDR3 nucleotides are TGTGCCAGCTCACCACCGGCGGCCACCAGGAACCAGCCCCAGCATTTT.

The chain couples TRBV27 to TRBJ2-5; D not certain. Germline-derived CDR1 and CDR2 are MNHEY and SMNVEV (reference sequence). This CDR3 has 13 amino acids. V was cut by 1 base and J by 1 base, with 4 bases left in between. Here the CDR3 DNA reads TGTGCCAGCAGTTTATATCGCCAAGAGACCCAGTACTTC. Translating gives CASSLYRQETQYF.